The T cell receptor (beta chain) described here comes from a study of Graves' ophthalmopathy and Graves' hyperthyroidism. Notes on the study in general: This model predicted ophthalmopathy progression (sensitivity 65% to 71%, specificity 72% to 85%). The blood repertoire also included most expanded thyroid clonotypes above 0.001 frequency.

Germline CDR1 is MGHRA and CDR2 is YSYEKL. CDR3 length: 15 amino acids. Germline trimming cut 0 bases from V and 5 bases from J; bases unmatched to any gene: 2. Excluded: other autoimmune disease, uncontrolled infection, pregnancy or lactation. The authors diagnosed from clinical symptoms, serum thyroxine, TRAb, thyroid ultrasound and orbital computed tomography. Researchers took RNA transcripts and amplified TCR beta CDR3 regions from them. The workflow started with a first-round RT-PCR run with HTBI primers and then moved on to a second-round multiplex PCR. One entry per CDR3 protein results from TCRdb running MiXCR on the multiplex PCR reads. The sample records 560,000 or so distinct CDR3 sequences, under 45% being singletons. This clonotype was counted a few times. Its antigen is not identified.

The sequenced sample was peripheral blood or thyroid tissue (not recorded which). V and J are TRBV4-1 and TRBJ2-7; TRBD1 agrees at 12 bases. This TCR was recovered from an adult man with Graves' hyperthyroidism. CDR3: CASSQEGTGGDEQYF. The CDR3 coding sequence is TGCGCCAGCAGCCAAGAGGGGACAGGGGGCGACGAGCAGTACTTC.